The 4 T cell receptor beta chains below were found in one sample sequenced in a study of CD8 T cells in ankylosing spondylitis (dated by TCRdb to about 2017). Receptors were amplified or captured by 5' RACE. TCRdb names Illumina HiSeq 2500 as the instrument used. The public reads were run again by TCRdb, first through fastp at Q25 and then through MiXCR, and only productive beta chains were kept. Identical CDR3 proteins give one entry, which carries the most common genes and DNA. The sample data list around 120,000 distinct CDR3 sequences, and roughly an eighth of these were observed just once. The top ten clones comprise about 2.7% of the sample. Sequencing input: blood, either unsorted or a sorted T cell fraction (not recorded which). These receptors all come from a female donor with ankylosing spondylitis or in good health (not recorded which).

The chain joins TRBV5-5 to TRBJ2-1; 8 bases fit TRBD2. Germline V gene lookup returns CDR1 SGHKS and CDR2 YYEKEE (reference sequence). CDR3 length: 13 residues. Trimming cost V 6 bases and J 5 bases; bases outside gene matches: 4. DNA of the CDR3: TGTGCCAGCACCCAGACTAGCGACAATGAGCAGTTCTTC. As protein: CASTQTSDNEQFF.

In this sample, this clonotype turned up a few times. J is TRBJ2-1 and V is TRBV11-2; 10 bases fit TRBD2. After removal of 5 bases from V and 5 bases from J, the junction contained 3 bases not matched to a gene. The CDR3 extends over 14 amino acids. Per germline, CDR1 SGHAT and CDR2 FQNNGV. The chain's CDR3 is CASSVGLADNEQFF. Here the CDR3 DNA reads TGTGCCAGCAGCGTAGGACTAGCGGACAATGAGCAGTTCTTC.

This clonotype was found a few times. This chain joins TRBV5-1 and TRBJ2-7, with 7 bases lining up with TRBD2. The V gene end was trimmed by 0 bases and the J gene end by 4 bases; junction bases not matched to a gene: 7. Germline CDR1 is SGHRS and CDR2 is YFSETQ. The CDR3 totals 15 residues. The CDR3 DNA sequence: TGCGCCAGCAGCTTGGGTGCTAGCGGAAATTACGAGCAGTACTTC. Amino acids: CASSLGASGNYEQYF.

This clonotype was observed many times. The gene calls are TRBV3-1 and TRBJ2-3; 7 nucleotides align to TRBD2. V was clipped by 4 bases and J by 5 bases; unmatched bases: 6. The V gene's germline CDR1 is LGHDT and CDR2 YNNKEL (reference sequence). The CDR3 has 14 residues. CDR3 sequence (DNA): TGTGCCAGCAGCCTTCTCTCGGGGGGAGATACGCAGTATTTT. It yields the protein CASSLLSGGDTQYF.